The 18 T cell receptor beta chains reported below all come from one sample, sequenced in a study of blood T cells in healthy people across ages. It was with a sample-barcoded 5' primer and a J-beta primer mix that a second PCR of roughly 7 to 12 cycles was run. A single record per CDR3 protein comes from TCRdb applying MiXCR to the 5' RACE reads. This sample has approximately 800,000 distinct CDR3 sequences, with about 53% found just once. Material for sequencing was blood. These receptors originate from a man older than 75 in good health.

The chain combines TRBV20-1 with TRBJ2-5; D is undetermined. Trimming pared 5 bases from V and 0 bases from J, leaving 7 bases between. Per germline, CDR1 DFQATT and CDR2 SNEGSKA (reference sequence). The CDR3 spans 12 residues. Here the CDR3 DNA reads TGCAGTGCTCTCCCGTACCAAGAGACCCAGTACTTC. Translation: CSALPYQETQYF.

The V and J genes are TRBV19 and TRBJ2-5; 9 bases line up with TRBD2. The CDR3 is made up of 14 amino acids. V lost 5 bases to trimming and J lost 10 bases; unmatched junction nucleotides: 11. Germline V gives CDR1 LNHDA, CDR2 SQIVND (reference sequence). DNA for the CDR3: TGTGCCAGTAGTCGGGGGGCTAGCGGGATTGTCCAGTACTTC. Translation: CASSRGASGIVQYF.

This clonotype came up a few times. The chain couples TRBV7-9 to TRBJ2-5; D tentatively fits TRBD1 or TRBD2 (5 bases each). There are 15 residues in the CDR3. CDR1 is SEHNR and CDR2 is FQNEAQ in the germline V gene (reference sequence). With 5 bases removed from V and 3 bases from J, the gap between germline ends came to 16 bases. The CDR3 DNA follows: TGTGCCAGCAGCAACCTAGAGGGGCAGAAAGAGACCCAGTACTTC. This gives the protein CASSNLEGQKETQYF.

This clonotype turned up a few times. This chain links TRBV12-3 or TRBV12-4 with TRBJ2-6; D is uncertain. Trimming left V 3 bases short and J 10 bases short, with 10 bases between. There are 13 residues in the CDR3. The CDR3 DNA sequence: TGTGCCAGCAGTTTTACAGTAGCAAACGTCCTGACTTTC. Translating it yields CASSFTVANVLTF.

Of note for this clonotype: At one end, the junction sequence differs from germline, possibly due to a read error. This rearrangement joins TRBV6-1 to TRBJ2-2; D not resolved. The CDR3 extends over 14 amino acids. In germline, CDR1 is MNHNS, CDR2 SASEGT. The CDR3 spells CASREAVQTGELFF. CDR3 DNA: TGTGCCAGCAGAGAAGCCGTACAGACCGGGGAGCTGTTTTTT.

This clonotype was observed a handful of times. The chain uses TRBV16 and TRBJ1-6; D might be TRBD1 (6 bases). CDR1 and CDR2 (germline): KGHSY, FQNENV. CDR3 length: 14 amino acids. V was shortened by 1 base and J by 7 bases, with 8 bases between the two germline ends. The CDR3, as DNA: TGTGCCAGCAGCCAATACAGGGAAAATTCACCCCTCCACTTT. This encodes CASSQYRENSPLHF. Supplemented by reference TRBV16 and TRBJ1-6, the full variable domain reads GEEVAQTPKHLVRGEGQKAKLYCAPIKGHSYVFWYQQVLKNEFKFLISFQNENVFDETGMPKERFSAKCLPNSPCSLEIQATKLEDSAVYFCASSQYRENSPLHFGNGTRLTVT.

The DNA for the CDR3 is TGTGCCAGCAGTGTGATGGCGAATTCACCCCTCCACTTT. Translation: CASSVMANSPLHF. The chain joins TRBV27 to TRBJ1-6; unclear D gene. Per germline, CDR1 MNHEY and CDR2 SMNVEV (reference sequence). Trimming shortened V by 5 bases and J by 7 bases, and 9 bases separated the two germline ends. The CDR3 totals 13 residues.

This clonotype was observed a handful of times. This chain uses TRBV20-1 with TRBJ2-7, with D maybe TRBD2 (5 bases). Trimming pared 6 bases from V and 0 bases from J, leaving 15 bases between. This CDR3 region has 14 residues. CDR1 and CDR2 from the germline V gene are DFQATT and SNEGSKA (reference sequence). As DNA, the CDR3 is TGCAGTGCCCCCCTGGCGGGCTTCTCCTACGAGCAGTACTTC. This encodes CSAPLAGFSYEQYF.

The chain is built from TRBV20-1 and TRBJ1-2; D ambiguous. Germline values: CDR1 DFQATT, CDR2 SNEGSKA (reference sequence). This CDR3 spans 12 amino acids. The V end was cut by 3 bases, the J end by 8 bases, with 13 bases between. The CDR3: CSARPQLKGYTF. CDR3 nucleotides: TGCAGTGCTAGGCCCCAATTGAAGGGCTACACCTTC.

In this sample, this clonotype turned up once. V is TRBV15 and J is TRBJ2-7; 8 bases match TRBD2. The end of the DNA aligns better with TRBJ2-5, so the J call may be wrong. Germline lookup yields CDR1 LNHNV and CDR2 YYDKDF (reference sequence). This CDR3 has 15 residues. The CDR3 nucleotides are TGTGCCACCAGCAGAGGAGGGCGGGGGGCGTGGACCCAGTACTTC. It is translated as CATSRGGRGAWTQYF.

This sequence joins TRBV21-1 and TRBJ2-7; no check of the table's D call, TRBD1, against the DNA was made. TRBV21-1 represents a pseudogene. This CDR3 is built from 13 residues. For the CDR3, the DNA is TGTGCCAGCACGGGACAGGGGGGTGGCGAGCAGTACTTC. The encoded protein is CASTGQGGGEQYF.

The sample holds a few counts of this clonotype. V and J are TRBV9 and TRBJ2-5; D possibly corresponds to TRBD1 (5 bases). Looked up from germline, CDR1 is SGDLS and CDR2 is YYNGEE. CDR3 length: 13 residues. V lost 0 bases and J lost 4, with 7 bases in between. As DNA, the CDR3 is TGTGCCAGCAGCGTAGCTACAGGAGAGACCCAGTACTTC. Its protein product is CASSVATGETQYF.

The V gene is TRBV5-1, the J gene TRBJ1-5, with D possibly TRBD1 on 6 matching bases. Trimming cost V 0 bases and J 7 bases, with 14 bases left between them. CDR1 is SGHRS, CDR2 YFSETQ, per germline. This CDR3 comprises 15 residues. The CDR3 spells CASSLGQGYGQPQHF. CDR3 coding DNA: TGCGCCAGCAGCTTGGGTCAGGGGTACGGCCAGCCCCAGCATTTT.

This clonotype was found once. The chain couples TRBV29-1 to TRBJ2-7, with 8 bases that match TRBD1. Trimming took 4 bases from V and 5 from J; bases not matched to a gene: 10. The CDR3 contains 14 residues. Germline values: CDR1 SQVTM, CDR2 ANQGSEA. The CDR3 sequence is CSVAPDRGYHEQYF. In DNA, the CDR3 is TGCAGCGTTGCCCCAGACAGGGGTTACCACGAGCAGTACTTC.

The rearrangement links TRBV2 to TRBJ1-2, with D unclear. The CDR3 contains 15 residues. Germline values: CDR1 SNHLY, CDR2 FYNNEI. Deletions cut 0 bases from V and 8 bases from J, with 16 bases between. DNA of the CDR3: TGTGCCAGCAGTGAAGCGAGAGCACCTGGGAAAGGCTACACCTTC. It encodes CASSEARAPGKGYTF.

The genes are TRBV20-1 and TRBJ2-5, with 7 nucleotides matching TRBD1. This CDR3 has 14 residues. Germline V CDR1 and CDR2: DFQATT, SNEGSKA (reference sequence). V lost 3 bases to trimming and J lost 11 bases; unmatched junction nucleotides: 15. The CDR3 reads CSARIRTRTGEQYF. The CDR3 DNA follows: TGCAGTGCTAGGATCCGAACCCGGACAGGAGAGCAGTACTTC.

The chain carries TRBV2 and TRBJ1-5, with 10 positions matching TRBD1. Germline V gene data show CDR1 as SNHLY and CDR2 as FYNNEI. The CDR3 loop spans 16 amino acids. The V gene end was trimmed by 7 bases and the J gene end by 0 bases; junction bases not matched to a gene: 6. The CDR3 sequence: CASKMTGGFSNQPQHF. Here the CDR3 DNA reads TGTGCCAGCAAAATGACAGGGGGCTTTAGCAATCAGCCCCAGCATTTT.

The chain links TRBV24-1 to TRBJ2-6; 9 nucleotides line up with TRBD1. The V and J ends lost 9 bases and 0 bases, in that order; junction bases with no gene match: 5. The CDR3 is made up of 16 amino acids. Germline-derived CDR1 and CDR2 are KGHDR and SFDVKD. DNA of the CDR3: TGTGCCACCGGGGGACAGGGAAGCTCTGGGGCCAACGTCCTGACTTTC. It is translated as CATGGQGSSGANVLTF.